The 31 T cell receptor beta chains reported below all come from one sample, sequenced in a study of blood T cell repertoires in COVID-19. The method was immunoSEQ multiplex PCR; TCRdb's version includes in-frame clones alone and lacks a portion of them. This table holds about 280,000 clones, 86% found once. The source material was peripheral blood. These receptors came from a woman in her twenties or thirties who had recovered from COVID-19.

This chain connects TRBV11-2 to TRBJ1-1; 9 positions match TRBD1. V trimming: 5 bases; J trimming: 10 bases; junction bases outside the gene matches: 5. The CDR3 extends over 12 amino acids. CDR1 is SGHAT and CDR2 is FQNNGV in the germline V gene. The CDR3 DNA follows: TGTGCCAGCAGCCCAGCGGACAGGGGAGCTTTCTTT. Translated, it gives CASSPADRGAFF. Variable domain in full (rest from reference TRBV11-2 and TRBJ1-1): EAGVAQSPRYKIIEKRQSVAFWCNPISGHATLYWYQQILGQGPKLLIQFQNNGVVDDSQLPKDRFSAERLKGVDSTLKIQPAKLEDSAVYLCASSPADRGAFFGQGTRLTVV.

The rearrangement uses TRBV27 and TRBJ2-1; 7 bases map to TRBD2. From germline, CDR1 is MNHEY and CDR2 SMNVEV (reference sequence). Germline trimming cut 5 bases from V and 4 bases from J; bases unmatched to any gene: 17. The CDR3 runs 18 residues. The CDR3 loop reads CASSPISSGHGFYNEQFF. The CDR3, as DNA: TGTGCCAGCAGTCCGATATCTAGCGGCCATGGTTTTTACAATGAGCAGTTCTTC.

This chain joins TRBV5-1 and TRBJ1-1; no firm D call. The germline V and J ends were trimmed by 7 bases and 0 bases, with 7 bases remaining between them. This CDR3 region has 12 residues. CDR1 and CDR2 (germline): SGHRS, YFSETQ. CDR3 sequence reads: CASSTLNTEAFF. The CDR3 nucleotides read TGCGCCAGCTCTACGTTGAACACTGAAGCTTTCTTT.

V usage is TRBV7-2 and J usage is TRBJ1-4; tentatively, D is TRBD1 (5 bases). V lost 6 bases and J lost 8, with 13 bases in between. This CDR3 spans 13 amino acids. Germline CDR1 reads SGHTA; CDR2 reads FQGNSA. The CDR3 protein is CASRAQGREKLFF. DNA for the CDR3: TGTGCCAGCAGGGCCCAGGGTCGCGAAAAACTGTTTTTT.

The chain uses TRBV6-5 and TRBJ2-1; no clear D. The germline V gene encodes CDR1 MNHEY and CDR2 SVGAGI. Trimming stripped 6 bases from V and 4 bases from J, with 4 bases between. This CDR3 spans 11 amino acids. CDR3 coding DNA: TGTGCCAGCAGCCTTTACAATGAGCAGTTCTTC. Encoded protein: CASSLYNEQFF.

This chain uses TRBV4-1 with TRBJ2-4, with 13 positions matching TRBD2. J was trimmed by 10 bases and V by 0 bases; bases with no gene match: 15. This CDR3 spans 19 amino acids. CDR1 and CDR2 (germline): MGHRA, YSYEKL. The chain's CDR3 is CASSQDTSGRAGSNYIQYF. CDR3 DNA: TGCGCCAGCAGCCAAGACACTAGCGGGAGGGCCGGCTCAAATTATATTCAGTACTTC.

The chain uses TRBV27 and TRBJ2-7, with 9 nucleotides matching TRBD1. The V gene's germline CDR1 is MNHEY and CDR2 SMNVEV (reference sequence). V was pared by 7 bases and J by 4 bases, with 5 bases of the junction left unmatched. The CDR3 extends over 13 amino acids. The CDR3 DNA sequence: TGTGCCAGCACTGGACAGGGGCGGTACGAGCAGTACTTC. Translated: CASTGQGRYEQYF.

In this sample, this clone turned up a few times. The V and J genes are TRBV3-1 (or the pseudogene TRBV3-2) and TRBJ2-1; unclear D gene. Trimming took 6 bases from V and 3 from J, leaving 12 bases between them. CDR1 is LGHDT and CDR2 is YNNKEL in the germline V gene (reference sequence). This CDR3 has 14 amino acids. The CDR3 DNA is TGTGCCAGCAGGCCCCGAAGCCGCTACAATGAGCAGTTCTTC. Protein product: CASRPRSRYNEQFF.

This chain joins TRBV6-1 and TRBJ2-5; 8 bases are shared with TRBD2. This CDR3 comprises 19 residues. Trimming took 2 bases from V and 1 from J; bases not matched to a gene: 15. Germline V lookup: CDR1 MNHNS, CDR2 SASEGT. CDR3 nucleotide sequence: TGTGCCAGCAGTGAATCGATTGGGGGAGCGGGAGAATCCCAAGAGACCCAGTACTTC. This translates into CASSESIGGAGESQETQYF.

The chain combines TRBV7-2 with TRBJ1-6, with unresolved D. Deletions cut 1 base from V and 0 bases from J, with 4 bases between. CDR1 and CDR2 (germline): SGHTA, FQGNSA. The CDR3 runs 15 residues. Here the CDR3 reads CASSLVSSYNSPLHF. The DNA for the CDR3 is TGTGCCAGCAGCTTAGTTAGCTCCTATAATTCACCCCTCCACTTT.

V usage is TRBV9 and J usage is TRBJ2-1, with D perhaps TRBD1 (6 bases). The germline V and J ends were trimmed by 0 bases and 7 bases, with 17 bases remaining between them. This CDR3 comprises 16 residues. Germline-derived CDR1 and CDR2 are SGDLS and YYNGEE. CDR3 nucleotides: TGTGCCAGCAGCGTAGGGAAATCCGCAGGGGCGAATGAGCAGTTCTTC. It codes for CASSVGKSAGANEQFF. The complete variable domain, with remaining parts taken from reference TRBV9 and TRBJ2-1, reads DSGVTQTPKHLITATGQRVTLRCSPRSGDLSVYWYQQSLDQGLQFLIQYYNGEERAKGNILERFSAQQFPDLHSELNLSSLELGDSALYFCASSVGKSAGANEQFFGPGTRLTVL.

The table lists this clone with a count of one. The J gene is TRBJ2-5, the V gene TRBV2; 8 nucleotides align to TRBD1. The junction had 3 bases not matched to a gene; V was cut back by 4 bases and J by 2 bases. The germline V gene encodes CDR1 SNHLY and CDR2 FYNNEI. The CDR3 totals 14 residues. For the CDR3, the DNA is TGTGCCAGCAGTGCGAGGACAGGGCAAGAGACCCAGTACTTC. Amino acid sequence: CASSARTGQETQYF.

V usage is TRBV9 and J usage is TRBJ2-5, with a possible D match to TRBD2 (6 bases). Germline CDR1 and CDR2: SGDLS and YYNGEE. CDR3 size: 14 residues. V was pared by 9 bases and J by 0 bases, with 15 bases between. The CDR3 loop is CATLDYSYQETQYF. CDR3 bases: TGTGCCACCTTGGACTACTCGTACCAAGAGACCCAGTACTTC.

The V gene is TRBV10-3, the J gene TRBJ1-4, with 7 nucleotides matching TRBD1. Unmatched junction bases numbered 7, after V lost 4 bases and J lost 11 bases. CDR3 length: 13 amino acids. Germline CDR1 and CDR2: ENHRY and SYGVKD. CDR3 DNA sequence: TGTGCCATCAGTGGGGACAGCGGCGGGAAACTGTTTTTT. Translating it yields CAISGDSGGKLFF.

V usage is TRBV28 and J usage is TRBJ2-3, with 16 bases aligning to TRBD2. The V gene end was trimmed by 6 bases and the J gene end by 6 bases; junction bases not matched to a gene: 6. Germline V gives CDR1 MDHEN, CDR2 SYDVKM. The CDR3 spans 16 residues. The CDR3 DNA is TGTGCCAGCAGCAGGGGACTAGCGGGAGGGCTCGATACGCAGTATTTT. Translated: CASSRGLAGGLDTQYF.

V gene TRBV30 combines with J gene TRBJ1-1; unclear D gene. Germline values: CDR1 GTSNPN, CDR2 SVGIG (reference sequence). The length of the CDR3 is 14 residues. The V end lost 2 bases, the J end lost 6 bases, and 16 bases lay between the germline ends. Written as DNA, the CDR3 is TGTGCCTGGAGTTCGGACGGCCCGAGGGCTGAAGCTTTCTTT. Translation: CAWSSDGPRAEAFF. The complete variable domain, with remaining parts taken from reference TRBV30 and TRBJ1-1, reads SQTIHQWPATLVQPVGSPLSLECTVEGTSNPNLYWYRQAAGRGLQLLFYSVGIGQISSEVPQNLSASRPQDRQFILSSKKLLLSDSGFYLCAWSSDGPRAEAFFGQGTRLTVV.

The V call is TRBV6-5, the J call TRBJ2-7; 8 positions agree with TRBD1. Looked up from germline, CDR1 is MNHEY and CDR2 is SVGAGI. V was clipped by 6 bases and J by 3 bases; unmatched bases: 10. CDR3 size: 15 residues. This chain's CDR3 is CASSILTGESYEQYF. CDR3 in DNA: TGTGCCAGCAGCATTCTGACAGGGGAAAGCTACGAGCAGTACTTC.

The rearrangement uses TRBV19 and TRBJ2-1; 12 positions match TRBD2. The CDR3 covers 15 residues. Germline V gene sequence: CDR1 LNHDA, CDR2 SQIVND (reference sequence). Germline trimming cut 4 bases from V and 6 bases from J; bases unmatched to any gene: 4. CDR3 residues: CASSTRTSGINEQFF. The CDR3 DNA follows: TGTGCCAGTAGTACCAGGACTAGCGGGATCAATGAGCAGTTCTTC.

The V gene is TRBV13, the J gene TRBJ2-7; tentative D call: TRBD2 (6 bases). The length of the CDR3 is 14 residues. V lost 2 bases and J lost 4, with 12 bases in between. Germline V gene lookup returns CDR1 PRHDT and CDR2 FYEKMQ (reference sequence). CDR3 DNA: TGTGCCAGCAGCTTAACGGGGGAACAGTACGAGCAGTACTTC. Its protein product is CASSLTGEQYEQYF. Supplemented by reference TRBV13 and TRBJ2-7, the full variable domain reads AAGVIQSPRHLIKEKRETATLKCYPIPRHDTVYWYQQGPGQDPQFLISFYEKMQSDKGSIPDRFSAQQFSDYHSELNMSSLELGDSALYFCASSLTGEQYEQYFGPGTRLTVT.

The V gene is TRBV28, the J gene TRBJ1-2; 7 bases are shared with TRBD1. The CDR3 covers 13 residues. CDR1 is MDHEN, CDR2 SYDVKM, per germline. The V gene end was trimmed by 6 bases and the J gene end by 4 bases; junction bases not matched to a gene: 5. The CDR3 DNA reads TGTGCCAGCAGGCGCGGGACAGCCTATGGCTACACCTTC. Its protein is CASRRGTAYGYTF.

This clone was observed at least ten times. This chain connects TRBV28 to TRBJ1-5, with 7 bases that match TRBD1. CDR1 and CDR2 from the germline V gene are MDHEN and SYDVKM. The CDR3 is 13 residues long. V lost 7 bases, J lost 5 bases, and 5 bases stayed unmatched. The CDR3 nucleotides read TGTGCCAGCAAGGAACAGGGGTATCAGCCCCAGCATTTT. This gives the protein CASKEQGYQPQHF. The full variable domain, with the rest looked up from reference TRBV28 and TRBJ1-5, is DVKVTQSSRYLVKRTGEKVFLECVQDMDHENMFWYRQDPGLGLRLIYFSYDVKMKEKGDIPEGYSVSREKKERFSLILESASTNQTSMYLCASKEQGYQPQHFGDGTRLSIL.

The genes are TRBV21-1 and TRBJ2-3; the table calls TRBD2, which could not be checked here. TRBV21-1 has pseudogene status. There are 16 residues in the CDR3. The CDR3 sequence: CASSKAGGGTTDTQYF. DNA for the CDR3: TGTGCCAGCAGCAAAGCTGGCGGGGGGACCACAGATACGCAGTATTTT.

This clone has more than one count but fewer than ten. This chain links TRBV7-6 with TRBJ2-7; the match to TRBD1 covers 7 bases. V trimming: 8 bases; J trimming: 0 bases; junction bases outside the gene matches: 10. The V gene's germline CDR1 is SGHVS and CDR2 FNYEAQ. The CDR3 loop spans 15 amino acids. The CDR3 spells CASSPQGGNSYEQYF. CDR3 bases: TGTGCCAGCTCCCCCCAAGGGGGCAACTCCTACGAGCAGTACTTC.

This chain uses TRBV10-3 with TRBJ2-3; TRBD2 matches at 11 bases. This CDR3 region has 16 residues. The germline gives CDR1 ENHRY, CDR2 SYGVKD. Trimming at V came to 3 bases and at J to 2 bases, leaving 4 bases not matched to a gene. The CDR3 protein is CAISDGTSGTTDTQYF. The CDR3 nucleotides are TGTGCCATCAGTGACGGGACTAGCGGAACCACAGATACGCAGTATTTT.

Concerning this clone itself: This sample includes further DNA sequences coding for the same CDR3. The V gene is TRBV27, the J gene TRBJ2-3; 7 nucleotides agree with TRBD2. CDR1 is MNHEY and CDR2 is SMNVEV in the germline V gene (reference sequence). This CDR3 region has 14 residues. V trimming: 6 bases; J trimming: 2 bases; junction bases outside the gene matches: 5. CDR3 protein: CASRWGGYTDTQYF. The CDR3 nucleotides read TGTGCCAGCAGGTGGGGGGGTTACACAGATACGCAGTATTTT.

The V and J genes are TRBV9 and TRBJ2-5; D perhaps matches TRBD2 (6 bases). Per the germline V gene, CDR1 is SGDLS and CDR2 is YYNGEE. Trimming took off 3 bases at V and 5 bases at J, with 20 bases between the two ends. This CDR3 region has 16 residues. The CDR3 DNA reads TGTGCCAGCAGCGCCCGGGAGACTAGGGGAGAGGAGACCCAGTACTTC. Protein: CASSARETRGEETQYF.

This clone has only one observation. The rearrangement joins TRBV7-9 to TRBJ1-1, with TRBD1 matching 8 bases. Germline lookup yields CDR1 SEHNR and CDR2 FQNEAQ (reference sequence). The V gene end was trimmed by 1 base and the J gene end by 0 bases; junction bases not matched to a gene: 7. The length of the CDR3 is 17 residues. The CDR3 bases are TGTGCCAGCAGCTTAGTTAGCGGACAGGGCATGAACACTGAAGCTTTCTTT. Translation: CASSLVSGQGMNTEAFF.

CDR3 in DNA: TGTGCCAGCAGCCCTGGGACATTCTACAATGAGCAGTTCTTC. As protein: CASSPGTFYNEQFF. V gene TRBV3-1 (or the pseudogene TRBV3-2) combines with J gene TRBJ2-1, with D possibly being TRBD1 (6 bases). V gave up 4 bases and J gave up 3 bases, with 10 bases separating them. The germline CDR1 and CDR2 sequences are LGHDT and YNNKEL (reference sequence). This CDR3 spans 14 amino acids.

The chain uses TRBV11-3 and TRBJ2-3; 16 nucleotides agree with TRBD2. J gave up 6 bases and V 5 bases, and 5 bases lay outside the gene matches. CDR3 length: 16 residues. CDR1 is SGHNT and CDR2 is YENEEA in the germline V gene. CDR3 nucleotides: TGTGCCAGCAGCCCCGGGACTAGCGGGGGGGCGGATACGCAGTATTTT. Encoded protein: CASSPGTSGGADTQYF.

The rearrangement links TRBV6-1 to TRBJ1-6; 8 bases map to TRBD1. V lost 6 bases to trimming and J lost 10 bases; unmatched junction nucleotides: 8. CDR1 and CDR2 (germline): MNHNS, SASEGT. This CDR3 has 14 amino acids. The DNA of the CDR3 is TGTGCCAGCAGCTTGGGACAGGTTATGTCACCCCTCCACTTT. The encoded protein is CASSLGQVMSPLHF.

The genes are TRBV4-3 and TRBJ2-1; the D is unclear. Trimming stripped 0 bases from V and 3 bases from J, with 15 bases between. Germline V gene lookup returns CDR1 LGHNA and CDR2 YSLEER. The CDR3 length is 17 residues. CDR3 in amino acids: CASSQDLSLYGYNEQFF. The DNA for the CDR3 is TGCGCCAGCAGCCAAGATCTATCCCTTTACGGCTACAATGAGCAGTTCTTC.